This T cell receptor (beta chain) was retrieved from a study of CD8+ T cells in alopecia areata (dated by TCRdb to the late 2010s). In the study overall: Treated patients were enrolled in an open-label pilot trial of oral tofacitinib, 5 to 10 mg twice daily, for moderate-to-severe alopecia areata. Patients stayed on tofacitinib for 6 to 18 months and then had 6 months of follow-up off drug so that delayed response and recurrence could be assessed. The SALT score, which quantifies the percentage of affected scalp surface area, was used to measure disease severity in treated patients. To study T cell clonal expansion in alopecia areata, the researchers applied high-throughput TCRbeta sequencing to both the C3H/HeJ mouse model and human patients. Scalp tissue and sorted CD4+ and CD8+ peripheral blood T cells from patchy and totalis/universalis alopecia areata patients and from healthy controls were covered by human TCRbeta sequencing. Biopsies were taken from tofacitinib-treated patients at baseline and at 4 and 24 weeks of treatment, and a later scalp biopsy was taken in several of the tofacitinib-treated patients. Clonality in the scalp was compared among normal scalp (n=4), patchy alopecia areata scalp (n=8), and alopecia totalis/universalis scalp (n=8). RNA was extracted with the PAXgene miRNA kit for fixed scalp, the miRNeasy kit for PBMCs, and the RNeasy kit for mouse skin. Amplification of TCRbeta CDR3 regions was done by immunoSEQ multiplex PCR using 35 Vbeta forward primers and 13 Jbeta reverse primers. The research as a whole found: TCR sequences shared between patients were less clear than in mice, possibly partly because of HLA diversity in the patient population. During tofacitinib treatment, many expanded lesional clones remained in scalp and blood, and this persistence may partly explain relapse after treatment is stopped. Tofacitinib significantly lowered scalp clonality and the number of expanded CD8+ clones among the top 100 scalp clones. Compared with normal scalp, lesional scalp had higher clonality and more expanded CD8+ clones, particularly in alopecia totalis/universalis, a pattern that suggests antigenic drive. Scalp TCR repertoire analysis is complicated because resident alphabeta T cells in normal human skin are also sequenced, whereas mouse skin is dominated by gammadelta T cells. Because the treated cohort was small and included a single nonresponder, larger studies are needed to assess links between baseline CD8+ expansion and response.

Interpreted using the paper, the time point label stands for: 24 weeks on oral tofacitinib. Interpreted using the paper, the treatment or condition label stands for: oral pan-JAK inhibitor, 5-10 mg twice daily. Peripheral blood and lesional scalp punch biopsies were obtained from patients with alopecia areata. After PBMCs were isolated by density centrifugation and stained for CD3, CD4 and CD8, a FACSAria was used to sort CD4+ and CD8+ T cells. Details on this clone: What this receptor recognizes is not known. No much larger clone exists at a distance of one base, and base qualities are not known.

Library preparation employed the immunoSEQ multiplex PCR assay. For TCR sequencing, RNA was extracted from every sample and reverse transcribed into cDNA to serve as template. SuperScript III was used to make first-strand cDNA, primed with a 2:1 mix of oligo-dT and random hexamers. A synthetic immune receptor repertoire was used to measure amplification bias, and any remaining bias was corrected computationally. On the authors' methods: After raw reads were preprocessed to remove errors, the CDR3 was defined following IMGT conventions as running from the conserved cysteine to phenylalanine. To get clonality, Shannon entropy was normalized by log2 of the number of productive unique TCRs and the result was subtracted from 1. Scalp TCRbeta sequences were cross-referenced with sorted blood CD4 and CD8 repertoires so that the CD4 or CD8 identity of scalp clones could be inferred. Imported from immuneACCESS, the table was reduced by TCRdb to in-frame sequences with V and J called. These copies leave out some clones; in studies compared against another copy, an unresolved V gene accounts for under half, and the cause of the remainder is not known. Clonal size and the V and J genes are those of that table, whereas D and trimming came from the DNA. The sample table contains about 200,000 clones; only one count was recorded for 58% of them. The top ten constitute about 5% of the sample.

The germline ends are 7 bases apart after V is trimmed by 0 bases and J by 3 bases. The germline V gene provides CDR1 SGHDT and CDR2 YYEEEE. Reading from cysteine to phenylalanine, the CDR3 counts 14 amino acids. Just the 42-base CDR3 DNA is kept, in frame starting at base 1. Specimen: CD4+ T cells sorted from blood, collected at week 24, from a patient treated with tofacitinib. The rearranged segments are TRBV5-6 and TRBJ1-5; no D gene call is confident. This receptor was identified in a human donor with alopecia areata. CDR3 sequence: CASSLGETNQPQHF. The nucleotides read TGTGCCAGCAGCTTGGGGGAAACCAATCAGCCCCAGCATTTT.